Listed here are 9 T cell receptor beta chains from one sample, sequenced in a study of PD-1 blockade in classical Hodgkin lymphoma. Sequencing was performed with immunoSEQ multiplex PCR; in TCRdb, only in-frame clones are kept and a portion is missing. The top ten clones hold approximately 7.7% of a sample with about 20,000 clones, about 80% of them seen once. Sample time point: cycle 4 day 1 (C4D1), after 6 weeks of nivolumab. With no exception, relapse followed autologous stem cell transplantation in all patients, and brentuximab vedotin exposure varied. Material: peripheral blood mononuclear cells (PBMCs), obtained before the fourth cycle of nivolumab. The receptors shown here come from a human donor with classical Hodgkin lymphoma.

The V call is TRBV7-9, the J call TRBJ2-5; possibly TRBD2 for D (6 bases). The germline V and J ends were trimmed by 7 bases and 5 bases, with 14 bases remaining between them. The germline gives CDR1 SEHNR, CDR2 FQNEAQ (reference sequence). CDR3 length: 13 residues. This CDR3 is CASTRGSHETQYF. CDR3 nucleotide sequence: TGTGCCAGCACCCGGGGGTCTCACGAGACCCAGTACTTC.

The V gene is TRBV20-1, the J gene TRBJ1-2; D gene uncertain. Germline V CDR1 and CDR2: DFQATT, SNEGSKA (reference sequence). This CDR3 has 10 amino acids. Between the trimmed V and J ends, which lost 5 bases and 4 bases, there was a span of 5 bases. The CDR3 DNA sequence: TGCAGTGCTCTCAGCTATGGCTACACCTTC. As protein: CSALSYGYTF.

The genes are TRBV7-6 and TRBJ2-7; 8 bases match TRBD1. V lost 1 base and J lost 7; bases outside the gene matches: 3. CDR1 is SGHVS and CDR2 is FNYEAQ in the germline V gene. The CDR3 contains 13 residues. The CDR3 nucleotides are TGTGCCAGCAGCTTAGGACAGGGGTGGGAGCAGTACTTC. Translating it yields CASSLGQGWEQYF.

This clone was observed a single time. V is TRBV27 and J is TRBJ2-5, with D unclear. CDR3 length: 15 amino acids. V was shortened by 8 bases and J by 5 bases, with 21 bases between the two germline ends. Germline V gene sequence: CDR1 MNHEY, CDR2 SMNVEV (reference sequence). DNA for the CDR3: TGTGCCAGCCACCCTTTGGCAGAGACCAAGGAGACCCAGTACTTC. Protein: CASHPLAETKETQYF.

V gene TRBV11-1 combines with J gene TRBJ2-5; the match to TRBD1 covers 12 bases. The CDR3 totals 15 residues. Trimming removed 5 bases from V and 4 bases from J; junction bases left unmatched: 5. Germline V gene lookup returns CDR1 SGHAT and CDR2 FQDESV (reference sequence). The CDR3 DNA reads TGTGCCAGCAGCCCCGGGACAGGGGGCATAGAGACCCAGTACTTC. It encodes CASSPGTGGIETQYF.

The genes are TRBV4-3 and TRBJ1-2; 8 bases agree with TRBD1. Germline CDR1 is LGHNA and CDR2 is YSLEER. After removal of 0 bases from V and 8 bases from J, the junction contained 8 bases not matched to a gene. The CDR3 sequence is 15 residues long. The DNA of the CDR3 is TGCGCCAGCAGCCAAGATCCCAGGGGGCGCCTCGGCTACACCTTC. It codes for CASSQDPRGRLGYTF.

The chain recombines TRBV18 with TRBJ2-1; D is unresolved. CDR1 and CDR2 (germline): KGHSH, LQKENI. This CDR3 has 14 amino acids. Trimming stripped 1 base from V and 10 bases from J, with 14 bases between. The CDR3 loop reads CASSPQRVMGEQFF. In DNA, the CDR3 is TGTGCCAGCTCACCACAGAGAGTTATGGGAGAGCAGTTCTTC.

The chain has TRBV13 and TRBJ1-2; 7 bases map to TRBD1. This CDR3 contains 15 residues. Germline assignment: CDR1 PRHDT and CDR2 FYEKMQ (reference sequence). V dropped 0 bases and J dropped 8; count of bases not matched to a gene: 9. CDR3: CASSLGGSGGEGYTF. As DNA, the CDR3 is TGTGCCAGCAGCTTAGGTGGATCAGGGGGAGAGGGCTACACCTTC.

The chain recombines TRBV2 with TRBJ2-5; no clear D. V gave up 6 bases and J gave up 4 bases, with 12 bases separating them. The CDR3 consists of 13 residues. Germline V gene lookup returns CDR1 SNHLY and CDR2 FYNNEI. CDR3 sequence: CASSKGLGETQYF. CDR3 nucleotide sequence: TGTGCCAGCAGCAAGGGCTTAGGAGAGACCCAGTACTTC. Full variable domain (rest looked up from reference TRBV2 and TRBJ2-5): EPEVTQTPSHQVTQMGQEVILRCVPISNHLYFYWYRQILGQKVEFLVSFYNNEISEKSEIFDDQFSVERPDGSNFTLKIRSTKLEDSAMYFCASSKGLGETQYFGPGTRLLVL.